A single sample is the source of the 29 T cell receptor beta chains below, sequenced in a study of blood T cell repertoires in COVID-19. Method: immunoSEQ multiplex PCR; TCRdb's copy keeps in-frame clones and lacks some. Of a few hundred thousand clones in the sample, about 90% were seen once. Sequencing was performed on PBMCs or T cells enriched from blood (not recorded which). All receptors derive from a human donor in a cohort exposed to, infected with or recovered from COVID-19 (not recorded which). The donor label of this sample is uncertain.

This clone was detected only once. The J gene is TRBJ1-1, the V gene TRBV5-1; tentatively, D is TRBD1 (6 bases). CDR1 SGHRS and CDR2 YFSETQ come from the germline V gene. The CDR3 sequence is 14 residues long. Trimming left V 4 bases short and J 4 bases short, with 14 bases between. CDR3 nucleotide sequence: TGCGCCAGCAGCGTTACAGGGAGGGGCACTGAAGCTTTCTTT. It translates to CASSVTGRGTEAFF.

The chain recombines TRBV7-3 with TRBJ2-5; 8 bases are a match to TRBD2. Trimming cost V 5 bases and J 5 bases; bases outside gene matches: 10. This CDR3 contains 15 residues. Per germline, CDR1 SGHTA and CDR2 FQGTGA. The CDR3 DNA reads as TGTGCCAGCAGCACCTGGGGACTAGTTGGGGAGACCCAGTACTTC. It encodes CASSTWGLVGETQYF.

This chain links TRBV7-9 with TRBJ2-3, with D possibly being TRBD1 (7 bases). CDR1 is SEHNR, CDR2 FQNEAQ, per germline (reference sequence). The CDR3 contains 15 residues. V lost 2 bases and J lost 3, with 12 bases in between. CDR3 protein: CASSLSAGGTDTQYF. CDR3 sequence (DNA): TGTGCCAGCAGCTTATCGGCAGGGGGGACAGATACGCAGTATTTT. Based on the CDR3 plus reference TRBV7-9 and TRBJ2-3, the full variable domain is DTGVSQNPRHKITKRGQNVTFRCDPISEHNRLYWYRQTLGQGPEFLTYFQNEAQLEKSRLLSDRFSAERPKGSFSTLEIQRTEQGDSAMYLCASSLSAGGTDTQYFGPGTRLTVL.

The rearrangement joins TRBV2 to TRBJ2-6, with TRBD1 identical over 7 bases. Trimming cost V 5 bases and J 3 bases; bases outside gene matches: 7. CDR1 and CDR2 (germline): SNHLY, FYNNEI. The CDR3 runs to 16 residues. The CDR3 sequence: CASSYSGTDGANVLTF. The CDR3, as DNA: TGTGCCAGCAGTTACTCCGGGACAGATGGGGCCAACGTCCTGACTTTC.

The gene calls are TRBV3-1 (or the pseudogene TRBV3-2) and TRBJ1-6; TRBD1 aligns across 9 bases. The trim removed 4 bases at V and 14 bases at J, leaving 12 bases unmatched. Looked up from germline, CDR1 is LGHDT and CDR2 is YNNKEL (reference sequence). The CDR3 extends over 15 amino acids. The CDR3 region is CASSRTTGGVGALHF. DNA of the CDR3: TGTGCCAGCAGCCGGACGACAGGGGGGGTCGGGGCCCTCCACTTT.

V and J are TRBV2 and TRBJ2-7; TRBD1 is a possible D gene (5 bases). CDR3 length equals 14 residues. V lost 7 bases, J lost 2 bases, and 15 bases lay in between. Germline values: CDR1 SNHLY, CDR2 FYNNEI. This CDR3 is CASNPTASTYEQYF. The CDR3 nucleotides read TGTGCCAGCAATCCGACAGCCTCCACCTACGAGCAGTACTTC.

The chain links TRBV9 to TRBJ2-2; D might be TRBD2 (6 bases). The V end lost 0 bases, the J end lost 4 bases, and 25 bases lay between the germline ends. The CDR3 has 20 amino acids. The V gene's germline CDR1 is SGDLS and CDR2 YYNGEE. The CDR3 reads CASSVAWRGPPSSFTGELFF. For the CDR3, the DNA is TGTGCCAGCAGCGTAGCTTGGCGGGGACCCCCCTCCTCTTTCACCGGGGAGCTGTTTTTT.

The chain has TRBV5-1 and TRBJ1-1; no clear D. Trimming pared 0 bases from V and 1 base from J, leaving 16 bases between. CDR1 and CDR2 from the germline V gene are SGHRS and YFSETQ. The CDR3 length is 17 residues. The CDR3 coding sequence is TGCGCCAGCAGCTTGGTGGAGAGGACTAACCGGAACACTGAAGCTTTCTTT. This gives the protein CASSLVERTNRNTEAFF.

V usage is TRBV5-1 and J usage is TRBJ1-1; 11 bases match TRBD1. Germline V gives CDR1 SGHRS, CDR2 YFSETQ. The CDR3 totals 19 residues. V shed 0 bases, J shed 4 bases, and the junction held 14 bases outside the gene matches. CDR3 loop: CASSLVVAGTGGLGTEAFF. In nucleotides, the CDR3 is TGCGCCAGCAGCTTGGTAGTAGCTGGGACAGGGGGTTTGGGCACTGAAGCTTTCTTT.

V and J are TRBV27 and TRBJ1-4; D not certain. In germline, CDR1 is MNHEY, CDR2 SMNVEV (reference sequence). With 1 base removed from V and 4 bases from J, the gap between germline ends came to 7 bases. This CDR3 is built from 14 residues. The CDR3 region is CASSLYGNNEKLFF. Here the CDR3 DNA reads TGTGCCAGCAGTTTATACGGTAATAATGAAAAACTGTTTTTT. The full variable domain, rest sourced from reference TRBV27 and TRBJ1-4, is EAQVTQNPRYLITVTGKKLTVTCSQNMNHEYMSWYRQDPGLGLRQIYYSMNVEVTDKGDVPEGYKVSRKEKRNFPLILESPSPNQTSLYFCASSLYGNNEKLFFGSGTQLSVL.

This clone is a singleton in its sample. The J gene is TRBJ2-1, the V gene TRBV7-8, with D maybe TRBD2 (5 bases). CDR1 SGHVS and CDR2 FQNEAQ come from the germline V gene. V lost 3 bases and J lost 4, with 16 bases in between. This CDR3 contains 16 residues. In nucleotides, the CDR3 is TGTGCCAGCAGCTTTTTTGTCGGGGTGAGGTACAATGAGCAGTTCTTC. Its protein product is CASSFFVGVRYNEQFF.

In DNA form, the CDR3 reads TGTGCCAGTAGGGTAAGGGGGCAAGTCTATGGCTACACCTTC. Translation: CASRVRGQVYGYTF. V is TRBV19 and J is TRBJ1-2, with 7 positions matching TRBD1. This CDR3 has 14 residues. Germline lookup yields CDR1 LNHDA and CDR2 SQIVND (reference sequence). The ends lost 6 bases at V and 4 bases at J; junction bases unmatched: 8. Looking up the rest from reference TRBV19 and TRBJ1-2 gives the full variable domain: DGGITQSPKYLFRKEGQNVTLSCEQNLNHDAMYWYRQDPGQGLRLIYYSQIVNDFQKGDIAEGYSVSREKKESFPLTVTSAQKNPTAFYLCASRVRGQVYGYTFGSGTRLTVV.

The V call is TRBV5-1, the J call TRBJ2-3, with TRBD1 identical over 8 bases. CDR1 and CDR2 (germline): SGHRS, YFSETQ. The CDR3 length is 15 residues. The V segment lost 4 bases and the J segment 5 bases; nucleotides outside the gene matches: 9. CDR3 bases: TGCGCCAGCAGCCCGACAGGGGCCTCGAAAGATACGCAGTATTTT. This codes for CASSPTGASKDTQYF.

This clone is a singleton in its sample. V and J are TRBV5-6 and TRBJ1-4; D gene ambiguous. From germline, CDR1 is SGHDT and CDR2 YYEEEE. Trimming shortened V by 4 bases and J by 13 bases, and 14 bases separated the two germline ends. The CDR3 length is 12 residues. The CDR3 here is CASSHGGQRLFF. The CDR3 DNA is TGTGCCAGCAGCCATGGTGGGCAAAGACTGTTTTTT.

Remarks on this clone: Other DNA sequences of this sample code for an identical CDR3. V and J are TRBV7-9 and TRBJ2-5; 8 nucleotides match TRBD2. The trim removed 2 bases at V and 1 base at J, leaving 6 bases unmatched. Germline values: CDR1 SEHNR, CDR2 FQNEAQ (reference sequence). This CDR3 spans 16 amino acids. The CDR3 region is CASSLSLAGTQETQYF. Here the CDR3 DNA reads TGTGCCAGCAGCTTATCGCTAGCGGGTACCCAAGAGACCCAGTACTTC.

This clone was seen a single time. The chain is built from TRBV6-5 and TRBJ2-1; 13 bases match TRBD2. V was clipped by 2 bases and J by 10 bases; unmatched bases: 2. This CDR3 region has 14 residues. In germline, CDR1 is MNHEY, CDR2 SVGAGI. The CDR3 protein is CASSYGLAGEEQFF. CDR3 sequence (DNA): TGTGCCAGCAGTTACGGACTAGCGGGGGAAGAGCAGTTCTTC.

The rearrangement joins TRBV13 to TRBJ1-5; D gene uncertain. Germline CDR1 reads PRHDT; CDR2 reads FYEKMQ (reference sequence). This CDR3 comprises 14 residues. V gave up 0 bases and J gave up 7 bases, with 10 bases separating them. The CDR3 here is CASSLGGVAQPQHF. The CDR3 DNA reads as TGTGCCAGCAGCTTAGGCGGGGTGGCCCAGCCCCAGCATTTT.

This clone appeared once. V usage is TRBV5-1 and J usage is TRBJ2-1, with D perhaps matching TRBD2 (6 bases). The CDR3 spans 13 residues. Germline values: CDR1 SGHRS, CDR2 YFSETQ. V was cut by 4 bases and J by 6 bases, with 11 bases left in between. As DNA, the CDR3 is TGCGCCAGCAGCGGGGGACTTTCCAATGAGCAGTTCTTC. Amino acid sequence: CASSGGLSNEQFF. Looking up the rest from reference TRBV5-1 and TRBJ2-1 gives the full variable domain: KAGVTQTPRYLIKTRGQQVTLSCSPISGHRSVSWYQQTPGQGLQFLFEYFSETQRNKGNFPGRFSGRQFSNSRSEMNVSTLELGDSALYLCASSGGLSNEQFFGPGTRLTVL.

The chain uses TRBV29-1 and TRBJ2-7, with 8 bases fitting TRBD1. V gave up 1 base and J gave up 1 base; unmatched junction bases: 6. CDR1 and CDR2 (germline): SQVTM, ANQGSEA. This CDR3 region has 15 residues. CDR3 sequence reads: CSVEARTGISYEQYF. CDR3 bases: TGCAGCGTTGAAGCCCGGACAGGGATTTCCTACGAGCAGTACTTC.

The CDR3 sequence: CASSQEWRGNTGELFF. CDR3 nucleotides: TGTGCCAGCAGCCAAGAATGGCGGGGGAACACCGGGGAGCTGTTTTTT. V and J are TRBV4-2 and TRBJ2-2; TRBD2 might be the D (6 bases). The CDR3 sequence is 16 residues long. The V end lost 0 bases, the J end lost 1 base, and 9 bases lay between the germline ends. Germline-derived CDR1 and CDR2 are LGHNA and YNFKEQ.

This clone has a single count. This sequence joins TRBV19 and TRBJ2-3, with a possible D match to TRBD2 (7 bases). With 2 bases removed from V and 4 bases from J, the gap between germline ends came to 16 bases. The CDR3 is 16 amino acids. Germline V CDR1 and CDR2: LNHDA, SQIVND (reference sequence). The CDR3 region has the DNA TGTGCCAGTAGTATACGACGGGGGGCGACGGCAGATACGCAGTATTTT. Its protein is CASSIRRGATADTQYF.

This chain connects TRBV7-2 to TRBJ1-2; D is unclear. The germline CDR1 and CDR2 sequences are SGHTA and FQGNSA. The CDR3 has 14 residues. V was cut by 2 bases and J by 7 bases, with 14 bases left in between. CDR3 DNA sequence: TGTGCCAGCAGCTTAAGGGAGGGCGGCGGTGGCTACACCTTC. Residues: CASSLREGGGGYTF.

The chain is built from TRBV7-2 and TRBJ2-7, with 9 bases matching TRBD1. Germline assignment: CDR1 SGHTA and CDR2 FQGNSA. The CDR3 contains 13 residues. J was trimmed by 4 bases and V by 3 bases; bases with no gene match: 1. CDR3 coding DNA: TGTGCCAGCAGCTTCGGACAGGGGTACGAGCAGTACTTC. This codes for CASSFGQGYEQYF.

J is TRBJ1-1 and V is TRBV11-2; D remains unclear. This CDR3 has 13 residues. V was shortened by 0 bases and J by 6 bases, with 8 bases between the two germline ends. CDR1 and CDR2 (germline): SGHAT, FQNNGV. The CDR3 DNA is TGTGCCAGCAGCTTAGATCGCGATGCTGAAGCTTTCTTT. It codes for CASSLDRDAEAFF.

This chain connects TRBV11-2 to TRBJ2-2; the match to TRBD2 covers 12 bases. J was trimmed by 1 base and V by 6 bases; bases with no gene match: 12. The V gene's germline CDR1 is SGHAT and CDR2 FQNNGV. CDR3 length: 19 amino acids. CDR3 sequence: CASSHPLAGGNQNTGELFF. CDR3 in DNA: TGTGCCAGCAGTCACCCACTAGCGGGGGGAAACCAGAACACCGGGGAGCTGTTTTTT.

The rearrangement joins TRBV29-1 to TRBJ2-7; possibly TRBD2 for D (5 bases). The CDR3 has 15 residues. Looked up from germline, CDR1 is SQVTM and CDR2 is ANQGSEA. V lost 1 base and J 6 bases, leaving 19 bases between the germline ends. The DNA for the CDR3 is TGCAGCGTTGAAGTCCGAACCCGGGAAGCTCCCGAGCAGTACTTC. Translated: CSVEVRTREAPEQYF.

In nucleotides, the CDR3 is TGCGCCAGCAGCCAAGATCTCGGCAGGGGGAAGGAGACCCAGTACTTC. It translates to CASSQDLGRGKETQYF. This chain connects TRBV4-1 to TRBJ2-5; 7 bases fit TRBD1. J lost 5 bases, V lost 0 bases, and 9 bases had no gene match. The CDR3 is 16 amino acids. CDR1 MGHRA and CDR2 YSYEKL come from the germline V gene.

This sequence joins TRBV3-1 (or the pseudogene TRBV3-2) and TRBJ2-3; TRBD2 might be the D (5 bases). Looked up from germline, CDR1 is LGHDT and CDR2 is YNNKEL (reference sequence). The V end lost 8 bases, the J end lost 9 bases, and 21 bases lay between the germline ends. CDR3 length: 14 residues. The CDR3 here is CASLGRLPPGTQYF. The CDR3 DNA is TGTGCCAGCCTCGGGCGCTTGCCCCCGGGGACGCAGTATTTT.

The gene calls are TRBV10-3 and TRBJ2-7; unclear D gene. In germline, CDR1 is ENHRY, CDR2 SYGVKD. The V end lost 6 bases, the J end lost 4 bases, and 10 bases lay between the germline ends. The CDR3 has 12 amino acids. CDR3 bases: TGTGCCATCAGCCCGAGAGGTTACGAGCAGTACTTC. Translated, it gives CAISPRGYEQYF.